This T cell receptor beta chain was found in a study of technical replicates of blood from a handful of donors. The V end lost 4 bases, the J end lost 2 bases, and 30 bases lay between the germline ends. The length of the CDR3 is 21 residues. Germline-derived CDR1 and CDR2 are ENHRY and SYGVKD. TCRdb keeps only in-frame clones here, not all; method: immunoSEQ multiplex PCR. The sample yields roughly 80,000 clones, about nine tenths seen once. The receptor was isolated from a human donor in good health. This chain links TRBV10-3 with TRBJ2-1; D perhaps matches TRBD2 (7 bases). The sequencing sample was made of T cells isolated from PBMCs. The CDR3 DNA reads as TGTGCCATCAGTGCCTGGGGGGGGCTGGCGGCCGGGATCCTACCCTACAATGAGCAGTTCTTC. It translates to CAISAWGGLAAGILPYNEQFF.